This T cell receptor (beta chain) was profiled in a study of lymphopenia after photon versus proton radiotherapy. Here immunoSEQ multiplex PCR was the method, and the copy in TCRdb shows in-frame clones only, minus some. The sample contains about 160,000 clones, 80% to 90% of which appear only once. Regarding the study as a whole: Better survival with proton therapy was suggested as possible, not demonstrated. Relative stability marked proton patients; photon patients lost diversity and naive cells. Larger post-nadir TCR diversity loss correlated inversely with survival in deceased patients. After the lymphocyte nadir, photon-treated repertoires showed oligoclonal expansion, especially of CD8+ Temra cells.

The J segment lost 6 bases and the V segment lost 3 bases, leaving 14 bases of the junction unmatched. The CDR3 contains 18 residues. Germline values: CDR1 SGDLS, CDR2 YYNGEE. As regards this clone: The antigen is not known.

The rearrangement uses TRBV9 and TRBJ2-3; the match to TRBD2 covers 12 bases. Sequenced material: peripheral blood, taken from a patient treated with photon-based radiotherapy. This TCR derives from a middle-aged man with gastric cancer. CDR3: CASSAKGGLAGPGDTQYF. DNA of the CDR3: TGTGCCAGCAGCGCCAAAGGCGGACTAGCGGGACCGGGGGATACGCAGTATTTT.